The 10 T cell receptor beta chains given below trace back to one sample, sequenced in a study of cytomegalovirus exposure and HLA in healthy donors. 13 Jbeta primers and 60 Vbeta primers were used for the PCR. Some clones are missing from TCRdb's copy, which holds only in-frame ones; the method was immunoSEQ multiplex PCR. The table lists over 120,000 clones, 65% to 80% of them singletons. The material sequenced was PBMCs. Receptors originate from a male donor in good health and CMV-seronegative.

The CDR3 spells CASSLGEGLQPQHF. The DNA of the CDR3 is TGTGCCAGCAGCTTAGGTGAGGGTTTACAGCCCCAGCATTTT. V usage is TRBV11-2 and J usage is TRBJ1-5, with unresolved D. Germline V gene data show CDR1 as SGHAT and CDR2 as FQNNGV. This CDR3 has 14 amino acids. Trimming pared 1 base from V and 7 bases from J, leaving 11 bases between.

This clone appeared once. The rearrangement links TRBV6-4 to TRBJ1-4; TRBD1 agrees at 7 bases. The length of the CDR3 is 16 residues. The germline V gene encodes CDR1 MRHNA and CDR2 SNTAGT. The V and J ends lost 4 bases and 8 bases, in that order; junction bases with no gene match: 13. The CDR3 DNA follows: TGTGCCAGCAGTGGGGGACAGTTAGGCGCCCTCGAAAAACTGTTTTTT. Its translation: CASSGGQLGALEKLFF.

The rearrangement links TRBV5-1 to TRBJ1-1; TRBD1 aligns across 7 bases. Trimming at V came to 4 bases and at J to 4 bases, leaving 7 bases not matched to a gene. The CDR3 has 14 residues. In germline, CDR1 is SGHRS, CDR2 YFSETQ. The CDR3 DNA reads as TGCGCCAGCAGCCCTCGTGACAGGGTCACTGAAGCTTTCTTT. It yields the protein CASSPRDRVTEAFF.

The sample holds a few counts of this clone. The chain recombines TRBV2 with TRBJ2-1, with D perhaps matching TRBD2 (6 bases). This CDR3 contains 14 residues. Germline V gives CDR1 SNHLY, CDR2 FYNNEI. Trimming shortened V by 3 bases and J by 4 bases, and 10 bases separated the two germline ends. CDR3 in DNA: TGTGCCAGCAGTGACAACGGGGGTTACAATGAGCAGTTCTTC. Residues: CASSDNGGYNEQFF.

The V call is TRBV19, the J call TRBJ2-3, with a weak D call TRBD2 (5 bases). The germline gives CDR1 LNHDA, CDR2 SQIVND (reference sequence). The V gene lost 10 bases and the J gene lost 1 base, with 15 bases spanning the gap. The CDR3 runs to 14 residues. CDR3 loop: CATGMGQRTDTQYF. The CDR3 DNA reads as TGTGCCACCGGGATGGGCCAGCGCACAGATACGCAGTATTTT.

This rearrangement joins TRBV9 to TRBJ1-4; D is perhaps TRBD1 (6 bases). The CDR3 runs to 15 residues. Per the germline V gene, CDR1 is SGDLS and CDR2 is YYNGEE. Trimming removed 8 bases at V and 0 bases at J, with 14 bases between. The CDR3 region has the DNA TGTGCCAGAAGGGGGGGAACGACAACTAATGAAAAACTGTTTTTT. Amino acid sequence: CARRGGTTTNEKLFF. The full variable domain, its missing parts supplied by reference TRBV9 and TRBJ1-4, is DSGVTQTPKHLITATGQRVTLRCSPRSGDLSVYWYQQSLDQGLQFLIQYYNGEERAKGNILERFSAQQFPDLHSELNLSSLELGDSALYFCARRGGTTTNEKLFFGSGTQLSVL.

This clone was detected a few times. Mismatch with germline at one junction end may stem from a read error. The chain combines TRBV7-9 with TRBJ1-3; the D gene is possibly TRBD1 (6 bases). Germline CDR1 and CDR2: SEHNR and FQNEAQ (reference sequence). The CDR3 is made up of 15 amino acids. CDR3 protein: CSSSARDTILNTIYF. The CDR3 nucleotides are TGTTCCAGCAGCGCCCGGGACACTATCTTGAACACCATATATTTT.

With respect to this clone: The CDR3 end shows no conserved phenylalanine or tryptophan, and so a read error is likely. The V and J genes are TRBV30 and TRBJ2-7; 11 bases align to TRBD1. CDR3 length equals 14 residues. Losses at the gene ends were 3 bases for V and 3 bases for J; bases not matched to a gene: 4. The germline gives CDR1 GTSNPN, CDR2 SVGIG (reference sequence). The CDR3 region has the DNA TGTGCCTGGAGCCATGGGACAGGGGGCTACGAGCAGTACCTC. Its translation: CAWSHGTGGYEQYL.

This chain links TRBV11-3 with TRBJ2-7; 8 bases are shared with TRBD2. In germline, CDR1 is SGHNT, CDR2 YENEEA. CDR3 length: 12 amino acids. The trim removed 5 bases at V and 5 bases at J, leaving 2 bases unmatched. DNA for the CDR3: TGTGCCAGCAGCGTCGGGGGGGACGAGCAGTACTTC. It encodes CASSVGGDEQYF.

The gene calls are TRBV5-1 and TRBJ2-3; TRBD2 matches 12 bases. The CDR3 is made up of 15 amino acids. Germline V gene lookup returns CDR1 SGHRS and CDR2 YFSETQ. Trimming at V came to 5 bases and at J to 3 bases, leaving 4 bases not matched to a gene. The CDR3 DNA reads TGCGCCAGCAGGCCTAGCGGGGGGGAGACAGATACGCAGTATTTT. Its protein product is CASRPSGGETDTQYF.